This is a list of T cell receptor beta chains from one sample in a study of radiotherapy plus CTLA-4 blockade in lung cancer. TCRdb keeps only in-frame clones here, not all; method: immunoSEQ multiplex PCR. The data show around 99,000 clones, around 90% seen once. The specimen comprised peripheral blood, sampled from a patient treated with radiotherapy plus ipilimumab. The source is a human donor with non-small cell lung cancer that progressed on radiotherapy plus ipilimumab. CDR3s leave out the opening cysteine and the closing phenylalanine or tryptophan. The order of the fields is V gene, J gene, CDR3 protein.

>TRBV7-2|TRBJ2-1
ASSASGLYNEQF
>TRBV30|TRBJ1-2
AWSPGPGGGYT
>TRBV19|TRBJ2-2
ASSIEGATGELF
>TRBV7-2|TRBJ1-5
ASSLDRRRGQPQH
>TRBV6-5|TRBJ1-5
ASRTTGGNQPQH
>TRBV6-1|TRBJ2-5
ASPSALAGSETQY
>TRBV7-3|TRBJ2-4
ASSLGTSGRGIQY
>TRBV6-1|TRBJ2-7
ASRPVGVQRYEQY
>TRBV19|TRBJ1-2
ASSPTRDSSYGHT
>TRBV6-1|TRBJ2-5
ASSDRPLAGDPETQY
>TRBV19|TRBJ1-5
ASGNGVNQPQH
>TRBV5-1|TRBJ2-3
ASSLGLARPTDTQY
>TRBV5-1|TRBJ1-1
ASSLEGPTEAF
>TRBV6-1|TRBJ2-7
ASRWTGGGEQY
>TRBV19|TRBJ2-2
ASKRFANTGELF
>TRBV6-6|TRBJ1-2
ASSYSSGTANYGYT
>TRBV5-1|TRBJ2-3
ASSLEGAQGTDTQY
>TRBV5-1|TRBJ1-3
ASTGSGNTIY
>TRBV19|TRBJ1-4
ATGRANEKLF
>TRBV4-1|TRBJ2-3
ASSQDGRGPTDTQY
>TRBV4-1|TRBJ2-1
ASSQDVAGSYNEQF
>TRBV7-9|TRBJ1-2
ASSLGGQGDGYT